The text below deals with one TCR beta chain. Its cognate antigen is unknown. This table comes from immunoSEQ multiplex PCR, and its TCRdb copy is limited to in-frame clones, with some not included. Of about 36,000 clones listed, around 80% are singletons. With V trimmed by 3 bases and J by 2 bases, 7 bases remained unmatched. The CDR3 sequence is 16 residues long. Germline lookup yields CDR1 MDHEN and CDR2 SYDVKM. Busulfan-fludarabine conditioning, marrow transplant, and cyclophosphamide on days +3 and +4 were administered. The sample belongs to a study of T cells after posttransplantation cyclophosphamide. Broader study findings: TRB clonality was highly associated with recipient CMV seropositivity and reactivation.

The sequencing used CD4+ T cells sorted from blood, collected 1903 days after a stem cell transplant with posttransplant cyclophosphamide. The receptor was isolated from a female patient aged 40 to 50 who received an allogeneic stem cell transplant from a related donor, was CMV-positive, and had no GVHD. Certain T cells may be donor cells from the graft. The chain employs TRBV28 and TRBJ2-5, with 9 bases fitting TRBD1. CDR3 sequence reads: CASSFPGTGLQETQYF. In DNA form, the CDR3 reads TGTGCCAGCAGTTTCCCCGGGACAGGGCTTCAAGAGACCCAGTACTTC. The complete variable domain, with remaining parts taken from reference TRBV28 and TRBJ2-5, reads DVKVTQSSRYLVKRTGEKVFLECVQDMDHENMFWYRQDPGLGLRLIYFSYDVKMKEKGDIPEGYSVSREKKERFSLILESASTNQTSMYLCASSFPGTGLQETQYFGPGTRLLVL.